This TCR beta chain was observed in a study of T cells in Graves' hyperthyroidism and ophthalmopathy. The study's findings and limits: Among thyroid clonotypes expanded above 0.001, most also appeared in blood.

In the ophthalmopathy cohort, Clinical Activity Score was at least 3, NOSPECS grade at least 4, and duration under 3 months. The study excluded patients with uncontrolled infection, other autoimmune disease, pregnancy or lactation. Using more than 7.5 ml of fresh peripheral blood, PBMCs were prepared. Amplified regions were TCR beta CDR3 sequences from RNA transcripts. The TCR CDR3 was amplified in a first-round RT-PCR using the HTBI primer set. TCRdb passed the multiplex PCR reads through MiXCR, listing each CDR3 protein once. Altogether around 370,000 distinct CDR3 sequences are present, around a sixth being singletons, with the ten largest covering 40% to 45%. Germline CDR1 is MNHNS and CDR2 is SASEGT. With 1 base clipped from V and 2 bases from J, the junction kept 1 base outside the gene matches. The length of the CDR3 is 14 residues. A few counts support this clonotype. Its antigen remains unknown.

The chain combines TRBV6-1 with TRBJ2-7; 8 bases match TRBD1. This sequence originates from a man aged 18 to 29 with Graves' ophthalmopathy. Source material: blood. The CDR3 DNA reads TGTGCCAGCAGTGAAGTACAGGGGGCCTACGAGCAGTACTTC. Translating gives CASSEVQGAYEQYF.